One and the same sample provided the 29 T cell receptor beta chains below, sequenced in a study of T cells in tuberculosis. TCRdb's table, derived via immunoSEQ multiplex PCR, lists solely in-frame clones and lacks some. The profile shows some 41,000 clones, approximately 94% of them singletons. Material: PBMCs. These receptors originate from a donor between 10 and 35 years old with latent tuberculosis or without tuberculosis infection. Some clones in this sample may be carry-over from other donors' samples.

The chain links TRBV5-1 to TRBJ2-7, with 7 bases aligning to TRBD1. J was trimmed by 7 bases and V by 0 bases; bases with no gene match: 4. The CDR3 is 13 residues long. Germline V lookup: CDR1 SGHRS, CDR2 YFSETQ. CDR3: CASSLEGTVEQYF. For the CDR3, the DNA is TGCGCCAGCAGCTTGGAGGGGACAGTGGAGCAGTACTTC.

V gene TRBV5-4 combines with J gene TRBJ1-2; 11 bases line up with TRBD1. V was clipped by 3 bases and J by 2 bases; unmatched bases: 0. This CDR3 comprises 14 residues. The germline gives CDR1 SGHNT, CDR2 YYREEE (reference sequence). CDR3 region: CASSWDRGNYGYTF. CDR3 coding DNA: TGTGCCAGCAGCTGGGACAGGGGGAACTATGGCTACACCTTC.

The chain links TRBV6-5 to TRBJ2-4, with a weak D call TRBD2 (6 bases). Trimming left V 0 bases short and J 6 bases short, with 9 bases between. CDR1 is MNHEY and CDR2 is SVGAGI in the germline V gene. CDR3 length equals 14 residues. CDR3 in DNA: TGTGCCAGCAGTTACTCCGGGAGTGGAAACATTCAGTACTTC. Protein sequence: CASSYSGSGNIQYF.

This chain connects TRBV6-1 to TRBJ1-1, with TRBD1 matching over 7 bases. Germline CDR1 and CDR2: MNHNS and SASEGT. With V trimmed by 6 bases and J by 8 bases, 12 bases remained unmatched. This CDR3 contains 14 residues. The CDR3 protein is CASSRGTASSEAFF. Written as DNA, the CDR3 is TGTGCCAGCAGCCGCGGGACAGCCTCATCGGAAGCTTTCTTT.

The genes are TRBV19 and TRBJ2-2; 9 nucleotides align to TRBD2. The ends lost 5 bases at V and 6 bases at J; junction bases unmatched: 7. Germline CDR1 LNHDA, CDR2 SQIVND (reference sequence). CDR3 length: 15 residues. The chain's CDR3 is CASSGIAGVSGELFF. The CDR3 region has the DNA TGTGCCAGTAGTGGAATAGCGGGAGTCTCCGGGGAGCTGTTTTTT.

V usage is TRBV19 and J usage is TRBJ2-1; TRBD1 agrees at 11 bases. In germline, CDR1 is LNHDA, CDR2 SQIVND (reference sequence). CDR3 length equals 15 residues. With V trimmed by 4 bases and J by 6 bases, 5 bases remained unmatched. CDR3: CASSRTGGVGNEQFF. CDR3 sequence (DNA): TGTGCCAGTAGTAGGACAGGGGGCGTCGGCAATGAGCAGTTCTTC.

The chain joins TRBV28 to TRBJ2-5; D may be TRBD2 (5 bases). Germline values: CDR1 MDHEN, CDR2 SYDVKM. Trimming took off 0 bases at V and 2 bases at J, with 13 bases between the two ends. The CDR3 is 16 amino acids. The CDR3 here is CASSLWVGAAQETQYF. CDR3 coding DNA: TGTGCCAGCAGTTTATGGGTGGGAGCGGCACAAGAGACCCAGTACTTC.

The genes are TRBV5-1 and TRBJ2-7; D may be TRBD1 (5 bases). The CDR3 is made up of 15 amino acids. The germline V gene has CDR1 SGHRS and CDR2 YFSETQ. Between the trimmed V and J ends, which lost 0 bases and 2 bases, there was a span of 12 bases. CDR3 sequence reads: CASSLVSGSPYEQYF. CDR3 DNA: TGCGCCAGCAGCTTGGTGTCAGGGTCCCCCTACGAGCAGTACTTC. The full variable domain, with the rest looked up from reference TRBV5-1 and TRBJ2-7, is KAGVTQTPRYLIKTRGQQVTLSCSPISGHRSVSWYQQTPGQGLQFLFEYFSETQRNKGNFPGRFSGRQFSNSRSEMNVSTLELGDSALYLCASSLVSGSPYEQYFGPGTRLTVT.

The chain employs TRBV30 and TRBJ1-5, with D perhaps TRBD1 (5 bases). Per germline, CDR1 GTSNPN and CDR2 SVGIG (reference sequence). The V gene lost 4 bases and the J gene lost 1 base, with 17 bases spanning the gap. The CDR3 is made up of 16 amino acids. The CDR3 DNA is TGTGCCTGGAAGGCTCGGGGGGTGGGGAGCAATCAGCCCCAGCATTTT. Protein sequence: CAWKARGVGSNQPQHF.

This chain joins TRBV27 and TRBJ1-1; tentatively, D is TRBD1 (5 bases). The ends were cut back, 3 bases at V and 5 bases at J, with 13 bases in the middle. Germline-derived CDR1 and CDR2 are MNHEY and SMNVEV (reference sequence). This CDR3 contains 14 residues. CDR3 nucleotides: TGTGCCAGCAGTTTTTACCCGGGGGGAACTGAAGCTTTCTTT. It translates to CASSFYPGGTEAFF.

V and J are TRBV29-1 and TRBJ2-3; tentatively, D is TRBD2 (6 bases). Between the trimmed V and J ends, which lost 6 bases and 0 bases, there was a span of 16 bases. The CDR3 covers 15 residues. In germline, CDR1 is SQVTM, CDR2 ANQGSEA. CDR3 bases: TGCAGCGTGCGACCTTTAGCGGATAGCACAGATACGCAGTATTTT. Amino acid sequence: CSVRPLADSTDTQYF.

The chain carries TRBV29-1 and TRBJ2-2, with 7 bases identical to TRBD2. The V gene end was trimmed by 4 bases and the J gene end by 0 bases; junction bases not matched to a gene: 2. This CDR3 is built from 14 residues. CDR1 and CDR2 (germline): SQVTM, ANQGSEA. The CDR3 DNA follows: TGCAGCGTTGGGGAGGGGTCGAACACCGGGGAGCTGTTTTTT. Translation: CSVGEGSNTGELFF.

The chain joins TRBV28 to TRBJ2-7; 8 bases agree with TRBD2. V gave up 7 bases and J gave up 6 bases; unmatched junction bases: 11. CDR1 MDHEN and CDR2 SYDVKM come from the germline V gene. The CDR3 contains 14 residues. CDR3 sequence reads: CASTQPGTRSEQYF. In DNA form, the CDR3 reads TGTGCCAGCACCCAACCCGGGACTAGGAGCGAGCAGTACTTC.

J is TRBJ1-5 and V is TRBV5-4; 9 nucleotides align to TRBD1. CDR1 and CDR2 (germline): SGHNT, YYREEE (reference sequence). The CDR3 spans 18 residues. V shed 4 bases, J shed 2 bases, and the junction held 13 bases outside the gene matches. The DNA for the CDR3 is TGTGCCAGCAGCACGACAGGGGGGACGCGCGATGGCAATCAGCCCCAGCATTTT. Residues: CASSTTGGTRDGNQPQHF.

The gene calls are TRBV11-3 and TRBJ2-7; the D is unclear. Germline V gene data show CDR1 as SGHNT and CDR2 as YENEEA. The CDR3 consists of 17 residues. V dropped 2 bases and J dropped 2 bases, with 19 bases sitting between them. CDR3: CASSLTRLAGSTYEQYF. The CDR3 nucleotides are TGTGCCAGCAGCTTAACGAGACTGGCCGGTTCAACCTACGAGCAGTACTTC.

The chain carries TRBV6-5 and TRBJ1-2; 9 bases match TRBD1. CDR1 and CDR2 (germline): MNHEY, SVGAGI. V dropped 5 bases and J dropped 4; count of bases not matched to a gene: 5. The CDR3 consists of 14 residues. Here the CDR3 DNA reads TGTGCCAGCAGTCCGGGACAGGGCCCCTATGGCTACACCTTC. Encoded protein: CASSPGQGPYGYTF.

This chain uses TRBV19 with TRBJ1-5; D not certain. This CDR3 has 16 amino acids. Germline CDR1 and CDR2: LNHDA and SQIVND (reference sequence). The V gene lost 5 bases and the J gene lost 0 bases, with 14 bases spanning the gap. The CDR3 loop is CASSLTGGFSNQPQHF. The CDR3 DNA reads TGTGCCAGTAGTCTTACGGGTGGATTTAGCAATCAGCCCCAGCATTTT.

This sequence joins TRBV9 and TRBJ1-1; 8 positions agree with TRBD1. With 2 bases clipped from V and 6 bases from J, the junction kept 3 bases outside the gene matches. Germline-derived CDR1 and CDR2 are SGDLS and YYNGEE. CDR3 size: 13 residues. This CDR3 reads CASSVRQGSEAFF. In DNA, the CDR3 is TGTGCCAGCAGCGTCAGACAGGGGTCTGAAGCTTTCTTT.

The chain joins TRBV18 to TRBJ1-1, with 9 nucleotides matching TRBD1. The CDR3 has 18 amino acids. J was trimmed by 1 base and V by 0 bases; bases with no gene match: 9. The germline V gene encodes CDR1 KGHSH and CDR2 LQKENI. CDR3 nucleotides: TGTGCCAGCTCACCACCGTTTTCACAGGGGGCCACGAACACTGAAGCTTTCTTT. It specifies CASSPPFSQGATNTEAFF.

J is TRBJ2-3 and V is TRBV5-4; possibly TRBD1 for D (5 bases). From germline, CDR1 is SGHNT and CDR2 YYREEE (reference sequence). The V gene lost 4 bases and the J gene lost 6 bases, with 15 bases spanning the gap. The CDR3 is made up of 14 amino acids. The CDR3 protein is CASSLLGAPDTQYF. Here the CDR3 DNA reads TGTGCCAGCAGCCTTTTAGGGGCCCCCGATACGCAGTATTTT.

V is TRBV4-2 and J is TRBJ2-3, with D possibly matching TRBD2 (5 bases). Trimming cost V 1 base and J 0 bases, with 5 bases left between them. In germline, CDR1 is LGHNA, CDR2 YNFKEQ. The CDR3 has 14 residues. This CDR3 is CASSQGTSTDTQYF. The CDR3 DNA follows: TGTGCCAGCAGCCAAGGGACTAGCACAGATACGCAGTATTTT.

The chain carries TRBV4-3 and TRBJ2-1, with 7 bases aligning to TRBD2. The germline V gene encodes CDR1 LGHNA and CDR2 YSLEER. The CDR3 is 13 residues long. V dropped 3 bases and J dropped 7; count of bases not matched to a gene: 3. In DNA, the CDR3 is TGCGCCAGCAGCCAGGGAGCGGGAAATGAGCAGTTCTTC. Residues: CASSQGAGNEQFF.

The chain couples TRBV4-3 to TRBJ2-1, with 13 positions matching TRBD2. Germline V gene sequence: CDR1 LGHNA, CDR2 YSLEER. The junction had 6 bases not matched to a gene; V was cut back by 1 base and J by 9 bases. This CDR3 has 16 residues. The DNA for the CDR3 is TGCGCCAGCAGCCAAGTTACTAGCGGGAGGGCCTTTGAGCAGTTCTTC. It codes for CASSQVTSGRAFEQFF.

The rearrangement links TRBV18 to TRBJ2-3, with 9 bases fitting TRBD1. V lost 5 bases, J lost 5 bases, and 14 bases stayed unmatched. The germline V gene encodes CDR1 KGHSH and CDR2 LQKENI. The length of the CDR3 is 17 residues. CDR3 protein: CASSDPLGQGFVDTQYF. For the CDR3, the DNA is TGTGCCAGCTCAGATCCCCTGGGACAGGGATTTGTAGATACGCAGTATTTT.

The V call is TRBV10-3, the J call TRBJ2-1; a weak D match, TRBD2 (5 bases). The CDR3 is made up of 15 amino acids. V was pared by 6 bases and J by 0 bases, with 12 bases between. CDR1 ENHRY and CDR2 SYGVKD come from the germline V gene. The chain's CDR3 is CAIRVHTSSYNEQFF. The DNA for the CDR3 is TGTGCCATCAGAGTCCATACTAGCTCCTACAATGAGCAGTTCTTC.

The rearrangement links TRBV7-2 to TRBJ2-3, with 7 nucleotides matching TRBD2. The CDR3 is 18 amino acids. The germline CDR1 and CDR2 sequences are SGHTA and FQGNSA. After removal of 4 bases from V and 5 bases from J, the junction contained 18 bases not matched to a gene. CDR3 DNA: TGTGCCAGCAGCTCGACCGGAGGCGGGAGAATAAGGGGAGATACGCAGTATTTT. Amino acids: CASSSTGGGRIRGDTQYF.

The rearrangement joins TRBV27 to TRBJ2-1, with D unclear. Trimming took 2 bases from V and 1 from J, leaving 9 bases between them. The CDR3 contains 15 residues. CDR1 and CDR2 (germline): MNHEY, SMNVEV (reference sequence). The CDR3 DNA reads as TGTGCCAGCAGTTTAATTCCCCAATCCTACAATGAGCAGTTCTTC. The encoded protein is CASSLIPQSYNEQFF.

The CDR3, as DNA: TGCGCCAGCAGCCAAGATAGTGCTAGCGGGAGACCAAGTGAGCAGTTCTTC. Encoded protein: CASSQDSASGRPSEQFF. The rearrangement joins TRBV4-3 to TRBJ2-1; TRBD2 matches 10 bases. Trimming removed 0 bases from V and 9 bases from J; junction bases left unmatched: 11. CDR3 length: 17 residues. Germline assignment: CDR1 LGHNA and CDR2 YSLEER.

This chain joins TRBV7-6 and TRBJ2-1; 9 nucleotides match TRBD2. CDR1 and CDR2 (germline): SGHVS, FNYEAQ. The junction had 7 bases not matched to a gene; V was cut back by 2 bases and J by 8 bases. CDR3 length: 15 amino acids. CDR3 residues: CASSLLREGLDEQFF. The CDR3 coding sequence is TGTGCCAGCAGCTTACTGCGGGAGGGCCTCGATGAGCAGTTCTTC.